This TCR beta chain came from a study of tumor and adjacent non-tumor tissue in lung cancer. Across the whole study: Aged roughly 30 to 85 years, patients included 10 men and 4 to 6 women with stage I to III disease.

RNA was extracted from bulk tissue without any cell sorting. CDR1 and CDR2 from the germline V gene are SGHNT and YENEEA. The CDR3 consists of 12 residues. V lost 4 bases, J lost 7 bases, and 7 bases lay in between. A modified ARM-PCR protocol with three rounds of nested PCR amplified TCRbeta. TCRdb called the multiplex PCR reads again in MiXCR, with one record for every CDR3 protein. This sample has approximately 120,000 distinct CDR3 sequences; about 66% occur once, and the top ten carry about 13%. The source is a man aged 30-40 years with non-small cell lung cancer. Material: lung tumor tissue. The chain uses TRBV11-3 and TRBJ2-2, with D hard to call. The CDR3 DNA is TGTGCCAGCAGCTATGGCGTCGGGGAGCTGTTTTTT. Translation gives CASSYGVGELFF.